One sample yielded the 16 T cell receptor beta chains listed below, sequenced in a study of T cell changes during pregnancy in multiple sclerosis. The protocol was immunoSEQ multiplex PCR, while the TCRdb copy is restricted to in-frame clones and leaves out a portion. The data contain tens of thousands of clones, 91% of them singletons. Specimen: peripheral blood, collected in the third trimester of pregnancy. Receptors were obtained from a female donor in good health, enrolled as a control in a pregnancy study.

The DNA of the CDR3 is TGTGCCAGCAGTGAAGCGAGGGGGATAAGCTATGGCTACACCTTC. Protein product: CASSEARGISYGYTF. This chain links TRBV6-1 with TRBJ1-2; D perhaps matches TRBD1 (6 bases). This CDR3 has 15 residues. Germline V gene lookup returns CDR1 MNHNS and CDR2 SASEGT. Trimming took off 0 bases at V and 4 bases at J, with 12 bases between the two ends.

V usage is TRBV18 and J usage is TRBJ1-1, with TRBD1 matching 7 bases. The CDR3 length is 15 residues. V was clipped by 2 bases and J by 0 bases; unmatched bases: 3. Germline lookup yields CDR1 KGHSH and CDR2 LQKENI. In nucleotides, the CDR3 is TGTGCCAGCTCACCAACAGGGACAGTGAACACTGAAGCTTTCTTT. Its protein is CASSPTGTVNTEAFF.

This clone turned up a few times. The chain couples TRBV6-4 to TRBJ2-2, with D unresolved. V was trimmed by 8 bases and J by 0 bases, leaving 7 bases between them. The CDR3 loop spans 13 amino acids. Germline V gives CDR1 MRHNA, CDR2 SNTAGT. The CDR3 DNA sequence: TGTGCCAGCGCGGTAGCGAACACCGGGGAGCTGTTTTTT. This sequence encodes CASAVANTGELFF.

J is TRBJ2-3 and V is TRBV5-1; 9 nucleotides agree with TRBD2. The CDR3 length is 15 residues. V was clipped by 2 bases and J by 4 bases; unmatched bases: 5. Germline assignment: CDR1 SGHRS and CDR2 YFSETQ. The DNA of the CDR3 is TGCGCCAGCAGCTTTCTAGCGGGGCACCCAGATACGCAGTATTTT. Translating it yields CASSFLAGHPDTQYF.

The chain is built from TRBV6-5 and TRBJ1-6; the D gene is possibly TRBD1 (6 bases). CDR1 is MNHEY, CDR2 SVGAGI, per germline. The CDR3 sequence is 15 residues long. Trimming removed 11 bases from V and 2 bases from J, with 16 bases in between. CDR3 region: CASRAGDTYNSPLHF. CDR3 sequence (DNA): TGTGCCTCCCGGGCAGGGGACACCTATAATTCACCCCTCCACTTT.

In its sample, this clone was seen a few times. The rearrangement joins TRBV19 to TRBJ1-5; 8 nucleotides align to TRBD1. From germline, CDR1 is LNHDA and CDR2 SQIVND (reference sequence). This CDR3 is built from 17 residues. V lost 2 bases to trimming and J lost 0 bases; unmatched junction nucleotides: 6. CDR3 in amino acids: CASSIRGQVLSNQPQHF. CDR3 coding DNA: TGTGCCAGTAGTATAAGGGGACAGGTTCTTAGCAATCAGCCCCAGCATTTT.

The chain couples TRBV5-4 to TRBJ2-5; 7 nucleotides match TRBD2. CDR3 length: 15 residues. The germline CDR1 and CDR2 sequences are SGHNT and YYREEE (reference sequence). Trimming cost V 3 bases and J 10 bases; bases outside gene matches: 15. The CDR3 DNA sequence: TGTGCCAGCAGCTGGGGGGGTGTACAGGCAGCGGGCCAGTACTTC. It specifies CASSWGGVQAAGQYF.

This chain links TRBV5-1 with TRBJ2-7, with D possibly TRBD2 on 5 matching bases. The germline CDR1 and CDR2 sequences are SGHRS and YFSETQ. The CDR3 spans 15 residues. With 2 bases removed from V and 0 bases from J, the gap between germline ends came to 12 bases. The CDR3: CASSFEGLSSYEQYF. The CDR3 DNA is TGCGCCAGCAGCTTCGAGGGCCTGAGCTCCTACGAGCAGTACTTC.

As for this clone: Sequence at one end of the junction differs from germline and may be a read error. This chain joins TRBV28 and TRBJ2-7; 9 bases agree with TRBD2. This CDR3 has 13 amino acids. Germline V lookup: CDR1 MDHEN, CDR2 SYDVKM. This CDR3 is CASTFHGREGLLF. The CDR3 DNA reads TGTGCCAGCACCTTTCACGGGCGGGAGGGCCTCCTTTTC. Full variable domain (rest looked up from reference TRBV28 and TRBJ2-7): DVKVTQSSRYLVKRTGEKVFLECVQDMDHENMFWYRQDPGLGLRLIYFSYDVKMKEKGDIPEGYSVSREKKERFSLILESASTNQTSMYLCASTFHGREGLLFGPGTRLTVT.

The rearrangement joins TRBV7-6 to TRBJ1-3; unclear D gene. The V and J ends lost 0 bases and 4 bases respectively, with 13 bases between them. This CDR3 region has 16 residues. The germline gives CDR1 SGHVS, CDR2 FNYEAQ. CDR3 nucleotides: TGTGCCAGCAGCTTAGCTCCCTCGCTATCAGGAAACACCATATATTTT. Its translation is CASSLAPSLSGNTIYF.

V and J are TRBV7-9 and TRBJ1-2; 8 bases align to TRBD1. Trimming took 1 base from V and 4 from J; bases not matched to a gene: 5. This CDR3 is built from 15 residues. Germline V gene lookup returns CDR1 SEHNR and CDR2 FQNEAQ (reference sequence). The CDR3 DNA sequence: TGTGCCAGCAGCTTAGAAGCAGGGGGCGGCTATGGCTACACCTTC. Its protein product is CASSLEAGGGYGYTF. Looking up the rest from reference TRBV7-9 and TRBJ1-2 gives the full variable domain: DTGVSQNPRHKITKRGQNVTFRCDPISEHNRLYWYRQTLGQGPEFLTYFQNEAQLEKSRLLSDRFSAERPKGSFSTLEIQRTEQGDSAMYLCASSLEAGGGYGYTFGSGTRLTVV.

The V gene is TRBV11-3, the J gene TRBJ1-6; 8 nucleotides agree with TRBD1. The CDR3 length is 17 residues. Per the germline V gene, CDR1 is SGHNT and CDR2 is YENEEA. With V trimmed by 7 bases and J by 5 bases, 13 bases remained unmatched. The CDR3 region is CASTRVPGGRDNSPLHF. DNA for the CDR3: TGTGCCAGCACCCGGGTCCCAGGGGGCAGGGATAATTCACCCCTCCACTTT.

The V gene is TRBV7-5, the J gene TRBJ2-3; the table's D call, TRBD1, was not checked against the DNA. TRBV7-5 is a documented pseudogene. The CDR3 sequence is 15 residues long. The CDR3: CARSLGSQGTDTQYF. In nucleotides, the CDR3 is TGTGCCAGAAGCTTAGGCTCGCAGGGGACAGATACGCAGTATTTT.

The chain combines TRBV5-1 with TRBJ2-7; 7 bases match TRBD1. The CDR3 is 12 residues long. Trimming removed 3 bases from V and 3 bases from J; junction bases left unmatched: 0. The V gene's germline CDR1 is SGHRS and CDR2 YFSETQ. As DNA, the CDR3 is TGCGCCAGCAGCTGGGACAGCTACGAGCAGTACTTC. This translates into CASSWDSYEQYF.

This clone was detected only once. This rearrangement joins TRBV4-2 to TRBJ2-1, with TRBD2 identical over 11 bases. The CDR3 contains 16 residues. The germline V gene encodes CDR1 LGHNA and CDR2 YNFKEQ. Losses at the gene ends were 2 bases for V and 2 bases for J; bases not matched to a gene: 2. The CDR3 sequence is CASSQPTSGTYNEQFF. CDR3 DNA: TGTGCCAGCAGCCAACCGACTAGCGGGACCTACAATGAGCAGTTCTTC.

This chain links TRBV29-1 with TRBJ1-2; D is uncertain. Per germline, CDR1 SQVTM and CDR2 ANQGSEA. Trimming removed 4 bases from V and 6 bases from J, with 18 bases in between. The CDR3 is 14 amino acids. Here the CDR3 DNA reads TGCAGCGTTGGAAGAGCTGTGCGGGCGGATGGCTACACCTTC. Translating gives CSVGRAVRADGYTF.